This T cell receptor (beta chain) comes out of a study of Ad26.COV2.S vaccination and SARS-CoV-2 variants. Treatment: over 15 received Ad26.COV2.S at low or high dose, single or two shots; about 5 received placebo; per-sample allocation not given. It was on day 63 after the first vaccine or placebo injection that samples were taken. The CDR3 consists of 16 residues. Germline loops: CDR1 SGHNT, CDR2 YYREEE (reference sequence). V was pared by 8 bases and J by 2 bases, with 22 bases between. A single count supports this clone. TCRdb's copy holds only in-frame clones and misses some; the assay was immunoSEQ multiplex PCR. Of over 400,000 clones in the sample, about nine tenths were seen once.

The specimen was peripheral blood, collected in a trial of Ad26.COV2.S vaccine versus placebo. This chain connects TRBV5-4 to TRBJ1-2; D possibly corresponds to TRBD1 (6 bases). The receptor comes from a person between 18 and 65 years old who received the Ad26.COV2.S COVID-19 vaccine or a placebo. Here the CDR3 reads CASTHNQGRNNYGYTF. The CDR3 nucleotides read TGTGCCAGTACCCACAACCAGGGGAGGAACAACTATGGCTACACCTTC. The full variable domain, its missing parts supplied by reference TRBV5-4 and TRBJ1-2, is ETGVTQSPTHLIKTRGQQVTLRCSSQSGHNTVSWYQQALGQGPQFIFQYYREEENGRGNFPPRFSGLQFPNYSSELNVNALELDDSALYLCASTHNQGRNNYGYTFGSGTRLTVV.